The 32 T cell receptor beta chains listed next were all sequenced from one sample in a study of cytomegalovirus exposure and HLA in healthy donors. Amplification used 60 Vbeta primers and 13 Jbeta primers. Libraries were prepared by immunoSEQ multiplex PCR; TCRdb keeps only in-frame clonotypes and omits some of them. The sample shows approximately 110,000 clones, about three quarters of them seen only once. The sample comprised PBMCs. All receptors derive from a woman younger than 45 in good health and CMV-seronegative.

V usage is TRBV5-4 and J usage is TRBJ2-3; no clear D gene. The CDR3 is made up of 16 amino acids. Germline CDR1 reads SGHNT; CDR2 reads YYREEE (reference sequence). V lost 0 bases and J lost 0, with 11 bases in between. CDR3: CASSLGHQASTDTQYF. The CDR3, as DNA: TGTGCCAGCAGCTTGGGACACCAAGCTAGCACAGATACGCAGTATTTT.

This chain's CDR3 is CASSSYGGGTEAFF. CDR3 nucleotide sequence: TGTGCCAGCAGTTCGTATGGGGGAGGTACTGAAGCTTTCTTT. The V call is TRBV27, the J call TRBJ1-1; TRBD1 is a possible D gene (5 bases). The length of the CDR3 is 14 residues. CDR1 is MNHEY and CDR2 is SMNVEV in the germline V gene (reference sequence). V dropped 4 bases and J dropped 5 bases, with 14 bases sitting between them.

The CDR3 nucleotides read TGTGCCAGCAGCTTTTACCCCGGCGGGGGGCGCTCCTACGAGCAGTACTTC. This gives the protein CASSFYPGGGRSYEQYF. The rearrangement uses TRBV7-6 and TRBJ2-5; TRBD2 agrees at 8 bases. The tail of the sequence fits TRBJ2-7 better, so the J call may be wrong. CDR3 length equals 17 residues. Per the germline V gene, CDR1 is SGHVS and CDR2 is FNYEAQ.

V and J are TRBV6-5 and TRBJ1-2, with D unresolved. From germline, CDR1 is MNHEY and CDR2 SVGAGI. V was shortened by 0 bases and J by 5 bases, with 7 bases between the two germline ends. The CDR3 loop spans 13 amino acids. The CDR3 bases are TGTGCCAGCAGTTACTCCGAGGTATATGGCTACACCTTC. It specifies CASSYSEVYGYTF.

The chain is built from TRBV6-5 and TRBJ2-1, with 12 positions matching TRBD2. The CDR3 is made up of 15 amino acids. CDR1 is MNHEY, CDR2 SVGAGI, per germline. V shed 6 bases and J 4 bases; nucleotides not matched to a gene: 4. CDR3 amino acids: CASRTGTSGYNEQFF. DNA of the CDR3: TGTGCCAGCAGAACCGGGACTAGCGGGTACAATGAGCAGTTCTTC.

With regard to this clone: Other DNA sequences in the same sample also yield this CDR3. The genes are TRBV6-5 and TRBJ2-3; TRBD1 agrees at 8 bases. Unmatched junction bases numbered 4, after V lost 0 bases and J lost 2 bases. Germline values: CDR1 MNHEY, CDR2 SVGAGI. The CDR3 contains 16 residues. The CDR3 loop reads CASSYSTDRATDTQYF. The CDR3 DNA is TGTGCCAGCAGTTACTCAACGGACAGGGCCACAGATACGCAGTATTTT.

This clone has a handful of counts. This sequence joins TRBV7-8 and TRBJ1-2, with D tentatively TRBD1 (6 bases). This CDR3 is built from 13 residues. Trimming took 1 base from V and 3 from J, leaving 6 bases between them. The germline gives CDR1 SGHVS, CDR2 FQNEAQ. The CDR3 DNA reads TGTGCCAGCAGCTTAGACAGGGACTATGGCTACACCTTC. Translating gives CASSLDRDYGYTF.

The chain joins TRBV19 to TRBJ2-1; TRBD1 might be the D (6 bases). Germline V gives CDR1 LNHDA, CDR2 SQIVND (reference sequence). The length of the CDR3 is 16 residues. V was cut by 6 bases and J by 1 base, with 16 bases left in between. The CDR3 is CASREMAGVSYNEQFF. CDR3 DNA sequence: TGTGCCAGTAGAGAGATGGCAGGGGTATCCTACAATGAGCAGTTCTTC.

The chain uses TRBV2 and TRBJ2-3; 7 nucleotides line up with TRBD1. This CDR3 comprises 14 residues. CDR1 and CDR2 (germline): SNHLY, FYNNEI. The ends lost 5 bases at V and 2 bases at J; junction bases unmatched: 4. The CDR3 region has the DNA TGTGCCAGCAGTAGACAGGGATACACAGATACGCAGTATTTT. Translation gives CASSRQGYTDTQYF.

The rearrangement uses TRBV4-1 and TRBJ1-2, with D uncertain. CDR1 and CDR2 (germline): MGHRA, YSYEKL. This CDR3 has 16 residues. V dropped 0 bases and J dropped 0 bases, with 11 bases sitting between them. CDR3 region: CASSQDSVPTNYGYTF. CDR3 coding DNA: TGCGCCAGCAGCCAAGATAGCGTTCCCACTAACTATGGCTACACCTTC.

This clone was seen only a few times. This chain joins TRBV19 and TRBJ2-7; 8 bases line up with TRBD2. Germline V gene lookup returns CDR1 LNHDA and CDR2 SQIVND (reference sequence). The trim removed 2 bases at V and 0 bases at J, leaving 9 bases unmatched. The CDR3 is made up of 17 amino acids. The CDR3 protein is CASSISANSGNSYEQYF. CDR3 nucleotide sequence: TGTGCCAGTAGTATATCTGCAAATAGCGGGAACTCCTACGAGCAGTACTTC.

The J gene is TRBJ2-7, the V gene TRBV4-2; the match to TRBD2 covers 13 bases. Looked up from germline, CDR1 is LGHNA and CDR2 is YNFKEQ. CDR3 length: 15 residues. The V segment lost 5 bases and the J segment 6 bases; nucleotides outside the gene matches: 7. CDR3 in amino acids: CASSAGTSGEGEQYF. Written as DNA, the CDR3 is TGTGCCAGCAGCGCCGGGACTAGCGGGGAGGGCGAGCAGTACTTC.

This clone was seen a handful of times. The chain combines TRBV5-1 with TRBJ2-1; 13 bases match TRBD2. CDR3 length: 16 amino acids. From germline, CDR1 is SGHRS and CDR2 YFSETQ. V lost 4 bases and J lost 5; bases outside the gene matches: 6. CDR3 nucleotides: TGCGCCAGCAGCCTAGCACTAGCGGGAGGGAACAATGAGCAGTTCTTC. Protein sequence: CASSLALAGGNNEQFF.

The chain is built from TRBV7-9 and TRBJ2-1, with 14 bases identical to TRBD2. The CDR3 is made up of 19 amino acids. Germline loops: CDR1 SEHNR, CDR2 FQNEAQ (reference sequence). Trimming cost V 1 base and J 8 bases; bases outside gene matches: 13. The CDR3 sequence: CASSLVGLAGERFRDEQFF. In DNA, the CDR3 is TGTGCCAGCAGCTTAGTGGGACTAGCGGGAGAGAGGTTTCGGGATGAGCAGTTCTTC.

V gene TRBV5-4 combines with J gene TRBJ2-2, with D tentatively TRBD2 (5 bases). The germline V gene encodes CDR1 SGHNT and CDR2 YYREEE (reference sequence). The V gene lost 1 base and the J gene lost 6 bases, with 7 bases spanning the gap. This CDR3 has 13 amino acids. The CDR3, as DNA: TGTGCCAGCAGCTTGAGAGGGCCCGGGGAGCTGTTTTTT. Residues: CASSLRGPGELFF.

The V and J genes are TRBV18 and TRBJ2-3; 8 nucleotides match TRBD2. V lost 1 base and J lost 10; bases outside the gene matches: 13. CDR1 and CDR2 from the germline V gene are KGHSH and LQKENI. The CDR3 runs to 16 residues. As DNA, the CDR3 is TGTGCCAGCTCACCACAGGCCGGGGGGGCCGAGGATGCGCAGTATTTT. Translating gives CASSPQAGGAEDAQYF.

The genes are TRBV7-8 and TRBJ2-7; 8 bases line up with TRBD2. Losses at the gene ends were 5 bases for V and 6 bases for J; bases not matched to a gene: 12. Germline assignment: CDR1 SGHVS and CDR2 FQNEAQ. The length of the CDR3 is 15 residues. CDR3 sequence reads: CASSLKRRGDLEQYF. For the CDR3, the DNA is TGTGCCAGCAGCCTTAAGCGGCGGGGGGATCTCGAGCAGTACTTC.

The CDR3 DNA reads TGTGCCAGCAGCGCACAGGGCCAAGAGACCCAGTACTTC. This gives the protein CASSAQGQETQYF. The chain has TRBV5-4 and TRBJ2-5; weak D call: TRBD1 (6 bases). Trimming left V 4 bases short and J 1 base short, with 8 bases between. Germline CDR1 is SGHNT and CDR2 is YYREEE (reference sequence). CDR3 length: 13 residues.

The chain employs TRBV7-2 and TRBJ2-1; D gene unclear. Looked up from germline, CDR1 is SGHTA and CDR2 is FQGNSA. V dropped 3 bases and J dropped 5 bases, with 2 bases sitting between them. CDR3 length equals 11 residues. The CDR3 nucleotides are TGTGCCAGCAGCTTTAACAATGAGCAGTTCTTC. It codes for CASSFNNEQFF.

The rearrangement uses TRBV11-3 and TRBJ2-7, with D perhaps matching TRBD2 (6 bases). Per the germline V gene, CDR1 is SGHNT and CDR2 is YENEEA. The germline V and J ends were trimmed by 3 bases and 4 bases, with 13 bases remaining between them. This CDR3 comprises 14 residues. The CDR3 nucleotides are TGTGCCAGCAGCTTCGCGGGAACGATTTACGAGCAGTACTTC. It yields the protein CASSFAGTIYEQYF.

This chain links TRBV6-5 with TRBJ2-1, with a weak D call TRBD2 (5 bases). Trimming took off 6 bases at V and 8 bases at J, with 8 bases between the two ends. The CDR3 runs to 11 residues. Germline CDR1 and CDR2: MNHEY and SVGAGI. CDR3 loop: CASSHGDEQFF. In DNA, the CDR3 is TGTGCCAGCAGCCACGGGGATGAGCAGTTCTTC.

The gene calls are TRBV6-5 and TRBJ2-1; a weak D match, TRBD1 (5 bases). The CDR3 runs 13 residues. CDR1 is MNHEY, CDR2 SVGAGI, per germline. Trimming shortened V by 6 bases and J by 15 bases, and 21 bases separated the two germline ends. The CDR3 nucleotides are TGTGCCAGCAGAAACCTCGACAGCGCCTCTCCGTTCTTC. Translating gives CASRNLDSASPFF.

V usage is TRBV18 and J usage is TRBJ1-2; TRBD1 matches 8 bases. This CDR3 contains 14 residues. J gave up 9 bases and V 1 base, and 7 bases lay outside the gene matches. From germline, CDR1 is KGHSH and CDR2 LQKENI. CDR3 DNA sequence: TGTGCCAGCTCACCACTGGACAGGGCACCTAGCTACACCTTC. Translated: CASSPLDRAPSYTF.

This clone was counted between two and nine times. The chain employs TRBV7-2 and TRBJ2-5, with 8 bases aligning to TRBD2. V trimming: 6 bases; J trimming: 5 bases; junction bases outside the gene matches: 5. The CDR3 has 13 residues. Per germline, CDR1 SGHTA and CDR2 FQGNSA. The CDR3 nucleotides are TGTGCCAGCAGTTATAGCGGGGCGGAGACCCAGTACTTC. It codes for CASSYSGAETQYF.

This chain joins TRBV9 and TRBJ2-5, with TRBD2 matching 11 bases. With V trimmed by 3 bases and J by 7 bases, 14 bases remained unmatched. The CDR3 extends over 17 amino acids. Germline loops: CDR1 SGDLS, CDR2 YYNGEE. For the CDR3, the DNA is TGTGCCAGCAGCGCAGCGGGGACTAGCGGATCCGGTGGGACCCAGTACTTC. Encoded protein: CASSAAGTSGSGGTQYF. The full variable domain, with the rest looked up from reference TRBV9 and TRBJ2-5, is DSGVTQTPKHLITATGQRVTLRCSPRSGDLSVYWYQQSLDQGLQFLIQYYNGEERAKGNILERFSAQQFPDLHSELNLSSLELGDSALYFCASSAAGTSGSGGTQYFGPGTRLLVL.

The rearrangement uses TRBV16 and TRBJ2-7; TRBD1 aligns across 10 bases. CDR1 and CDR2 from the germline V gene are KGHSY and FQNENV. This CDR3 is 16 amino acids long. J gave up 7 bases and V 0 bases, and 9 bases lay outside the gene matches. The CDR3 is CASSQSKTGGFGEQYF. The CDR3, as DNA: TGTGCCAGCAGCCAATCCAAGACAGGGGGCTTTGGGGAGCAGTACTTC.

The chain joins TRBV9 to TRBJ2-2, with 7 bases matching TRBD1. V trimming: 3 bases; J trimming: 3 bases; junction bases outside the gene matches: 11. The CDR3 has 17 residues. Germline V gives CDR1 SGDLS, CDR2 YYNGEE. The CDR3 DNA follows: TGTGCCAGCAGCGGGTCCGGACAGGAAGGAGACACCGGGGAGCTGTTTTTT. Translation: CASSGSGQEGDTGELFF.

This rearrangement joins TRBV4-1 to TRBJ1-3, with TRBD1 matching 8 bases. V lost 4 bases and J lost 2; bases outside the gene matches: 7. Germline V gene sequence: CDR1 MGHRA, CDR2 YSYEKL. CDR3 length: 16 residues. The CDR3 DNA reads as TGCGCCAGCAGCCGGCAGGGGGCGAAGGCTGGAAACACCATATATTTT. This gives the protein CASSRQGAKAGNTIYF.

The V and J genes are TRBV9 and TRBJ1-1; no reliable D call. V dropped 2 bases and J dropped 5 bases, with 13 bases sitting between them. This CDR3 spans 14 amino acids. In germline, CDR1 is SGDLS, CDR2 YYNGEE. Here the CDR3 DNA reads TGTGCCAGCAGCGTTAATCCGACTGGGACTGAAGCTTTCTTT. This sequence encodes CASSVNPTGTEAFF. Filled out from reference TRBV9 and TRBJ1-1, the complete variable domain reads DSGVTQTPKHLITATGQRVTLRCSPRSGDLSVYWYQQSLDQGLQFLIQYYNGEERAKGNILERFSAQQFPDLHSELNLSSLELGDSALYFCASSVNPTGTEAFFGQGTRLTVV.

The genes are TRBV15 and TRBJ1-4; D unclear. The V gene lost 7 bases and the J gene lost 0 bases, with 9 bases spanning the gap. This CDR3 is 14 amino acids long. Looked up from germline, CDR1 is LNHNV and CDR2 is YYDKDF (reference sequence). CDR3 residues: CATTRRATNEKLFF. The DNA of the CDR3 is TGTGCCACCACAAGACGGGCAACTAATGAAAAACTGTTTTTT.

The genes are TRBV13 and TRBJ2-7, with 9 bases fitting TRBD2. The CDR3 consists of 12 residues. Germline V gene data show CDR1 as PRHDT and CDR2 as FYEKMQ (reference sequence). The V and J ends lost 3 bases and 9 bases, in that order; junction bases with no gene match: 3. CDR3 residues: CASSLPAGGQYF. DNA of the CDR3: TGTGCCAGCAGCTTGCCAGCGGGAGGGCAGTACTTC.

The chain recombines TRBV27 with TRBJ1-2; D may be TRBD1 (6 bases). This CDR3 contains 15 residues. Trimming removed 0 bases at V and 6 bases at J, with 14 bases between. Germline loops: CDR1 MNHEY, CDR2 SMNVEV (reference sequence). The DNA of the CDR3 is TGTGCCAGCAGTTTATCTCAAACAGGGCTCGATGGCTACACCTTC. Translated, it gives CASSLSQTGLDGYTF.